This TCR beta chain was sequenced for a study of CD8 T cells in Susac syndrome. The V segment lost 5 bases and the J segment 6 bases; nucleotides outside the gene matches: 8. Germline-derived CDR1 and CDR2 are LNHDA and SQIVND (reference sequence). This CDR3 is 15 amino acids long. Bulk CD8+ and CD4+ cells came from magnetic negative isolation; CD8+ TEMRA by FACS. Study findings and constraints: A relatively small number of individuals underwent TCR sequencing and HLA analysis.

Worth noting for this clonotype: What it binds is not known.

Random hexamers primed reverse transcription of about 0.5 to 1 ug RNA. The method of amplification for TCR beta CDR3 was immunoSEQ multiplex PCR, covering 54 Vbeta and 13 Jbeta. Using its own MiXCR run on the immunoSEQ multiplex PCR reads, TCRdb lists one record per CDR3 protein. The repertoire holds about 69,000 distinct CDR3 sequences, with more than 85% as singletons. Sequencing was performed on CD8+ T cells from PBMCs. The receptor was derived from a human donor in good health. The rearrangement links TRBV19 to TRBJ2-7; 12 bases line up with TRBD1. The CDR3 here is CASSPGGQGAGEQYF. CDR3 coding DNA: TGTGCCAGTAGTCCTGGGGGACAGGGGGCCGGCGAGCAGTACTTC.